These 28 T cell receptor beta chains came from one sample sequenced in a study of shared clonotypes between healthy human individuals. Sequencing was performed with immunoSEQ multiplex PCR; in TCRdb, only in-frame clones are kept and a portion is missing. The table has approximately 980,000 clones, over 60% seen once. The source material was memory CD4+ T cells sorted from blood. Specified subset: CD45RA-negative fraction. The receptors originated from a man between 18 and 35 years old in good health.

The CDR3 nucleotides are TGTGCCATCTCCCTAGCGGGTGAAATCTACGAGCAGTACTTC. Translating it yields CAISLAGEIYEQYF. The chain recombines TRBV10-3 with TRBJ2-7, with TRBD2 matching over 8 bases. Trimming cost V 8 bases and J 3 bases; bases outside gene matches: 9. Per the germline V gene, CDR1 is ENHRY and CDR2 is SYGVKD. This CDR3 contains 14 residues.

J is TRBJ2-3 and V is TRBV4-2; 7 bases match TRBD1. Trimming removed 4 bases from V and 1 base from J; junction bases left unmatched: 2. The CDR3 extends over 14 amino acids. CDR1 is LGHNA and CDR2 is YNFKEQ in the germline V gene. The CDR3 spells CASSRDRGTDTQYF. The CDR3 DNA reads as TGTGCCAGCAGCCGTGACAGGGGCACAGATACGCAGTATTTT.

CDR3 loop: CASSVQGEQYF. CDR3 DNA: TGTGCCAGCAGTGTACAGGGCGAGCAGTACTTC. The genes are TRBV6-1 and TRBJ2-7; tentative D call: TRBD1 (6 bases). V was pared by 4 bases and J by 6 bases, with 7 bases between. This CDR3 is built from 11 residues. Germline CDR1 is MNHNS and CDR2 is SASEGT.

V gene TRBV11-2 combines with J gene TRBJ1-6, with TRBD1 matching 7 bases. Trimming removed 0 bases from V and 9 bases from J; junction bases left unmatched: 11. The CDR3 length is 17 residues. Germline V gene sequence: CDR1 SGHAT, CDR2 FQNNGV. This CDR3 is CASSLDGYDRAFSPLHF. CDR3 in DNA: TGTGCCAGCAGCTTAGATGGTTATGACAGGGCATTTTCACCCCTCCACTTT.

The chain combines TRBV27 with TRBJ1-4; 7 nucleotides line up with TRBD1. Germline V gene data show CDR1 as MNHEY and CDR2 as SMNVEV (reference sequence). V was clipped by 3 bases and J by 8 bases; unmatched bases: 6. This CDR3 contains 14 residues. The CDR3 DNA is TGTGCCAGCAGTTTTCAGGGGGTACAGGAAAAACTGTTTTTT. Its protein product is CASSFQGVQEKLFF.

This rearrangement joins TRBV28 to TRBJ1-1, with D perhaps TRBD1 (6 bases). Germline V gives CDR1 MDHEN, CDR2 SYDVKM. CDR3 size: 13 residues. The germline V and J ends were trimmed by 6 bases and 10 bases, with 18 bases remaining between them. This chain's CDR3 is CASRKGQIAGAFF. CDR3 bases: TGTGCCAGCAGAAAAGGACAGATCGCAGGAGCTTTCTTT.

This chain links TRBV5-1 with TRBJ2-1; D is possibly TRBD2 (5 bases). CDR1 and CDR2 from the germline V gene are SGHRS and YFSETQ. The CDR3 is 14 amino acids. Trimming took off 4 bases at V and 5 bases at J, with 13 bases between the two ends. Here the CDR3 reads CASSLLSSNNEQFF. In DNA, the CDR3 is TGCGCCAGCAGCCTTCTCTCTAGCAACAATGAGCAGTTCTTC. Complete variable domain (other parts from reference TRBV5-1 and TRBJ2-1): KAGVTQTPRYLIKTRGQQVTLSCSPISGHRSVSWYQQTPGQGLQFLFEYFSETQRNKGNFPGRFSGRQFSNSRSEMNVSTLELGDSALYLCASSLLSSNNEQFFGPGTRLTVL.

The V and J genes are TRBV5-1 and TRBJ2-7, with a possible D match to TRBD2 (5 bases). V lost 0 bases, J lost 0 bases, and 10 bases lay in between. The V gene's germline CDR1 is SGHRS and CDR2 YFSETQ. The CDR3 contains 15 residues. The CDR3 nucleotides read TGCGCCAGCAGCTTGGGAGAGGGAGCCTCCTACGAGCAGTACTTC. It specifies CASSLGEGASYEQYF.

This chain uses TRBV7-2 with TRBJ2-5; D call uncertain. CDR1 and CDR2 (germline): SGHTA, FQGNSA. The germline V and J ends were trimmed by 5 bases and 2 bases, with 9 bases remaining between them. The CDR3 loop spans 13 amino acids. The CDR3 loop reads CASSRTSQETQYF. CDR3 in DNA: TGTGCCAGCAGCCGTACAAGTCAAGAGACCCAGTACTTC.

This chain uses TRBV18 with TRBJ1-4, with a weak D call TRBD1 (5 bases). The CDR3 covers 13 residues. Germline CDR1 and CDR2: KGHSH and LQKENI. Deletions cut 5 bases from V and 12 bases from J, with 16 bases between. CDR3 in DNA: TGTGCCAGCTCATCAATCCAGAGGGGAGAACTGTTTTTT. As protein: CASSSIQRGELFF.

The table lists this clone with a few counts. V is TRBV11-3 and J is TRBJ2-1; 10 nucleotides match TRBD1. Germline CDR1 and CDR2: SGHNT and YENEEA. Trimming cost V 4 bases and J 9 bases; bases outside gene matches: 12. The CDR3 is made up of 16 amino acids. The CDR3 here is CASSSAGTGVSSEQFF. CDR3 in DNA: TGTGCCAGCAGCTCGGCCGGGACAGGGGTTAGTAGTGAGCAGTTCTTC. Variable domain in full (rest from reference TRBV11-3 and TRBJ2-1): EAGVVQSPRYKIIEKKQPVAFWCNPISGHNTLYWYLQNLGQGPELLIRYENEEAVDDSQLPKDRFSAERLKGVDSTLKIQPAELGDSAVYLCASSSAGTGVSSEQFFGPGTRLTVL.

The gene calls are TRBV27 and TRBJ1-1; the D gene is possibly TRBD1 (5 bases). The CDR3 runs 14 residues. Germline V lookup: CDR1 MNHEY, CDR2 SMNVEV (reference sequence). V was cut by 4 bases and J by 1 base, with 10 bases left in between. The DNA of the CDR3 is TGTGCCAGCAGTTGGGGCCCTGGGAACACTGAAGCTTTCTTT. It encodes CASSWGPGNTEAFF.

Concerning this clone: The DNA is omitted, as the CDR3 cannot be located on it reliably, and the CDR3 follows TCRdb's listing. This chain links TRBV21-1 with TRBJ2-7; the table's D call TRBD1 went unverified against the DNA. TRBV21-1 is recorded as a pseudogene. With termini counted, the CDR3 has 16 amino acids. This chain's CDR3 is CASSKGVGTGSDEQYF.

V usage is TRBV11-2 and J usage is TRBJ1-2, with D unclear. There are 15 residues in the CDR3. V lost 0 bases and J lost 6, with 14 bases in between. CDR1 is SGHAT and CDR2 is FQNNGV in the germline V gene. This chain's CDR3 is CASSLDRGQKDGYTF. CDR3 DNA sequence: TGTGCCAGCAGCTTAGATCGTGGGCAGAAGGATGGCTACACCTTC. Full variable domain (missing parts from reference TRBV11-2 and TRBJ1-2): EAGVAQSPRYKIIEKRQSVAFWCNPISGHATLYWYQQILGQGPKLLIQFQNNGVVDDSQLPKDRFSAERLKGVDSTLKIQPAKLEDSAVYLCASSLDRGQKDGYTFGSGTRLTVV.

This clone has just a few counts. The V and J genes are TRBV30 and TRBJ1-2, with D maybe TRBD1 (6 bases). CDR3 length: 13 residues. The V and J ends lost 5 bases and 3 bases respectively, with 13 bases between them. Germline CDR1 reads GTSNPN; CDR2 reads SVGIG (reference sequence). The CDR3 is CAWSQGYDYGYTF. The CDR3 DNA sequence: TGTGCCTGGTCCCAGGGGTATGACTATGGCTACACCTTC.

This clone has just a few counts. This chain links TRBV7-9 with TRBJ1-6; no definite D call. Germline-derived CDR1 and CDR2 are SEHNR and FQNEAQ (reference sequence). This CDR3 is 15 amino acids long. Between the trimmed V and J ends, which lost 5 bases and 13 bases, there was a span of 21 bases. The CDR3 DNA reads as TGTGCCAGCAGCCAGAACCAGGAAATCGGAGGTCCCCTCCACTTT. Protein: CASSQNQEIGGPLHF.

This clone was counted only a few times. V is TRBV2 and J is TRBJ1-1; TRBD1 is a possible D gene (6 bases). Trimming pared 4 bases from V and 0 bases from J, leaving 12 bases between. This CDR3 spans 15 amino acids. Per the germline V gene, CDR1 is SNHLY and CDR2 is FYNNEI. CDR3 sequence (DNA): TGTGCCAGCAGTGCCAGGGGTAGCATGAACACTGAAGCTTTCTTT. Residues: CASSARGSMNTEAFF.

With regard to this clone: Since a much larger clone is just one base distant, this may be a read error. Within the sample, other DNA sequences also encode this same CDR3. The chain links TRBV6-1 to TRBJ1-2; possible D gene TRBD1, 5 bases. This CDR3 contains 13 residues. Germline lookup yields CDR1 MNHNS and CDR2 SASEGT. The ends were cut back, 5 bases at V and 3 bases at J, with 10 bases in the middle. CDR3 bases: TGTGCCAGCAGTCCCCAGGGAGACTATGGCTACACCTTC. Protein: CASSPQGDYGYTF.

The chain is built from TRBV7-2 and TRBJ2-5; D is undetermined. The CDR3 spans 15 residues. Germline V lookup: CDR1 SGHTA, CDR2 FQGNSA. Trimming left V 1 base short and J 2 bases short, with 11 bases between. The CDR3 DNA reads as TGTGCCAGCAGCTTAGAGTCTTGGCAGCAAGAGACCCAGTACTTC. Translated: CASSLESWQQETQYF.

The chain carries TRBV2 and TRBJ1-4; D unclear. Between the trimmed V and J ends, which lost 0 bases and 8 bases, there was a span of 4 bases. The CDR3 loop spans 12 amino acids. CDR1 and CDR2 (germline): SNHLY, FYNNEI. Here the CDR3 DNA reads TGTGCCAGCAGTGAAGCGGGGGAAAAACTGTTTTTT. Translation: CASSEAGEKLFF.

V usage is TRBV21-1 and J usage is TRBJ1-6; TRBD1 reflects the table's D call only, with no check against the DNA. TRBV21-1 is listed as a pseudogene. The CDR3 is made up of 15 amino acids. CDR3 region: CASSKGTVPLPPLHF. DNA of the CDR3: TGTGCCAGCAGCAAAGGGACAGTTCCTTTACCACCCCTCCACTTT.

V gene TRBV7-2 combines with J gene TRBJ2-7; D gene unclear. Germline V CDR1 and CDR2: SGHTA, FQGNSA. This CDR3 region has 13 residues. V was clipped by 5 bases and J by 2 bases, with 10 bases between them. CDR3 residues: CASSRSTAYEQYF. CDR3 DNA: TGTGCCAGCAGCCGATCTACCGCCTACGAGCAGTACTTC.

In this sample, this clone turned up once. The chain carries TRBV5-4 and TRBJ2-3; TRBD1 is a possible D gene (6 bases). The V gene's germline CDR1 is SGHNT and CDR2 YYREEE (reference sequence). V dropped 2 bases and J dropped 5 bases, with 12 bases sitting between them. The CDR3 extends over 14 amino acids. This CDR3 reads CASSLRQVRDTQYF. CDR3 coding DNA: TGTGCCAGCAGCTTACGACAGGTCCGAGATACGCAGTATTTT.

This clone was seen more than once but under ten times. This chain uses TRBV11-2 with TRBJ2-3; the D gene is possibly TRBD1 (6 bases). The CDR3 sequence is 16 residues long. The germline V and J ends were trimmed by 4 bases and 1 base, with 15 bases remaining between them. CDR1 is SGHAT and CDR2 is FQNNGV in the germline V gene. The CDR3 protein is CASSSHLGAGTDTQYF. CDR3 nucleotides: TGTGCCAGCAGCTCACATCTGGGGGCCGGCACAGATACGCAGTATTTT.

This chain uses TRBV7-2 with TRBJ1-5; no firm D call. This CDR3 comprises 13 residues. Germline V gene lookup returns CDR1 SGHTA and CDR2 FQGNSA. V gave up 6 bases and J gave up 2 bases, with 8 bases separating them. As DNA, the CDR3 is TGTGCCAGCAGTGACGTGGGCAATCAGCCCCAGCATTTT. Amino acid sequence: CASSDVGNQPQHF.

This chain joins TRBV5-6 and TRBJ1-2; TRBD1 matches 7 bases. The CDR3 is 13 amino acids. After removal of 6 bases from V and 6 bases from J, the junction contained 8 bases not matched to a gene. Per germline, CDR1 SGHDT and CDR2 YYEEEE. In nucleotides, the CDR3 is TGTGCCAGCACCTACAGGGGAAGCGATGGCTACACCTTC. It specifies CASTYRGSDGYTF.

The J gene is TRBJ2-7, the V gene TRBV11-1; weak D call: TRBD2 (6 bases). CDR3 length: 12 amino acids. Trimming removed 6 bases from V and 3 bases from J, with 9 bases in between. The germline gives CDR1 SGHAT, CDR2 FQDESV (reference sequence). In DNA form, the CDR3 reads TGTGCCAGCAGTCAAGCGGGCTACGAGCAGTACTTC. It is translated as CASSQAGYEQYF.

V gene TRBV10-3 combines with J gene TRBJ2-3; D call uncertain. Germline V gene data show CDR1 as ENHRY and CDR2 as SYGVKD. This CDR3 spans 13 amino acids. V gave up 9 bases and J gave up 3 bases, with 13 bases separating them. This CDR3 reads CAINRVATDTQYF. CDR3 in DNA: TGTGCCATTAACAGAGTCGCGACAGATACGCAGTATTTT.